The 29 T cell receptor beta chains reported below all come from one sample, sequenced in a study of spatial heterogeneity in lung cancer. MiXCR, applied by TCRdb to the 5' RACE reads, yields one record per CDR3 protein. The repertoire holds tens of thousands of distinct CDR3 sequences, with under 7.5% as singletons. Time point described: sample taken at primary tumor resection. The study sequenced unsorted whole RNA from tumor, nontumor lung or frozen PBMC. The material sequenced was PBMCs, taken at surgery. The source is a female donor with early-stage non-small cell lung cancer.

This clonotype was counted at least ten times. The J gene is TRBJ2-5, the V gene TRBV28; no clear D gene. Germline V lookup: CDR1 MDHEN, CDR2 SYDVKM. The V and J ends lost 5 bases and 3 bases respectively, with 16 bases between them. CDR3 length: 15 amino acids. CDR3 bases: TGTGCCAGCAGTGGGATTGGGATGAGCGAAGAGACCCAGTACTTC. Its translation: CASSGIGMSEETQYF.

This clonotype was detected many times. The gene calls are TRBV7-2 and TRBJ2-3; TRBD2 matches at 9 bases. The V segment lost 5 bases and the J segment 4 bases; nucleotides outside the gene matches: 10. The CDR3 consists of 16 residues. Germline CDR1 and CDR2: SGHTA and FQGNSA. CDR3 in amino acids: CASSLWAGGASDTQYF. The CDR3 nucleotides are TGTGCCAGCAGCCTCTGGGCGGGGGGGGCCTCAGATACGCAGTATTTT.

At least ten counts were recorded for this clonotype. The chain recombines TRBV6-2 or TRBV6-3 with TRBJ1-2; D not resolved. The CDR3 has 14 amino acids. Germline V gene sequence: CDR1 MNHEY, CDR2 SVGEGT. V was clipped by 0 bases and J by 4 bases, with 9 bases between them. CDR3 in DNA: TGTGCCAGCAGTTACTCGAAGGATATCTATGGCTACACCTTC. It yields the protein CASSYSKDIYGYTF.

About this clonotype: Lacking the conserved final phenylalanine or tryptophan, this CDR3 likely reflects a read error. V and J are TRBV6-5 and TRBJ1-3, with a tentative D call TRBD1 (6 bases). Trimming cost V 2 bases and J 3 bases, with 11 bases left between them. Germline CDR1 MNHEY, CDR2 SVGAGI. CDR3 length: 15 amino acids. Here the CDR3 DNA reads TGTGCCAGCAGTTACGAACAGGGCGGTGGAAACACCATATATCTT. Its protein is CASSYEQGGGNTIYL.

The rearrangement uses TRBV7-2 and TRBJ2-5; 7 positions match TRBD1. CDR3 length: 16 amino acids. The trim removed 3 bases at V and 5 bases at J, leaving 12 bases unmatched. CDR1 is SGHTA, CDR2 FQGNSA, per germline. Written as DNA, the CDR3 is TGTGCCAGCAGCTTCGCGACAGGGATTGTGGGGGAGACCCAGTACTTC. Amino acid sequence: CASSFATGIVGETQYF.

This clonotype has just a few counts. The V call is TRBV7-9, the J call TRBJ1-5; D remains ambiguous. Trimming pared 3 bases from V and 4 bases from J, leaving 7 bases between. Germline V lookup: CDR1 SEHNR, CDR2 FQNEAQ (reference sequence). The CDR3 runs 13 residues. CDR3 sequence reads: CASSLAKNQPQHF. Here the CDR3 DNA reads TGTGCCAGCAGCTTGGCGAAAAATCAGCCCCAGCATTTT. Drawing the rest from reference TRBV7-9 and TRBJ1-5, the complete variable domain is DTGVSQNPRHKITKRGQNVTFRCDPISEHNRLYWYRQTLGQGPEFLTYFQNEAQLEKSRLLSDRFSAERPKGSFSTLEIQRTEQGDSAMYLCASSLAKNQPQHFGDGTRLSIL.

This clonotype was detected ten times or more. The V call is TRBV9, the J call TRBJ2-1; no clear D. The ends were cut back, 0 bases at V and 6 bases at J, with 13 bases in the middle. Germline values: CDR1 SGDLS, CDR2 YYNGEE. The CDR3 runs 15 residues. In nucleotides, the CDR3 is TGTGCCAGCAGCGTAGGACCGACCCACATCAATGAGCAGTTCTTC. This encodes CASSVGPTHINEQFF.

This clonotype was seen a few times. J is TRBJ1-2 and V is TRBV25-1, with D unclear. CDR1 and CDR2 (germline): MGHDK, SYGVNS. The CDR3 length is 15 residues. Trimming cost V 7 bases and J 0 bases, with 15 bases left between them. The chain's CDR3 is CASTPYGETNYGYTF. The CDR3 region has the DNA TGTGCCAGCACCCCATACGGGGAGACTAACTATGGCTACACCTTC.

This clonotype was detected many times. This rearrangement joins TRBV29-1 to TRBJ2-1; TRBD2 matches at 9 bases. With V trimmed by 4 bases and J by 6 bases, 7 bases remained unmatched. The CDR3 length is 14 residues. Looked up from germline, CDR1 is SQVTM and CDR2 is ANQGSEA. The CDR3 loop reads CSVAASGVGNEQFF. CDR3 bases: TGCAGCGTTGCCGCTAGCGGGGTGGGCAATGAGCAGTTCTTC.

In this sample, this clonotype turned up many times. This sequence joins TRBV7-8 and TRBJ2-7; D could derive from TRBD1 or TRBD2 (5 bases each). Trimming stripped 3 bases from V and 6 bases from J, with 24 bases between. The CDR3 totals 17 residues. Germline V gene data show CDR1 as SGHVS and CDR2 as FQNEAQ. CDR3 bases: TGTGCCAGCAGCTTCACTCCGAGGGGTAGGACTTTAAGCGAGCAGTACTTC. It codes for CASSFTPRGRTLSEQYF.

This clonotype was seen many times. The CDR3 DNA is TGTGCCAGCAGGGCCTACCGCAGCACAGATACGCAGTATTTT. Translating gives CASRAYRSTDTQYF. The chain joins TRBV6-5 to TRBJ2-3; D unclear. This CDR3 is 14 amino acids long. Germline values: CDR1 MNHEY, CDR2 SVGAGI. V was trimmed by 6 bases and J by 0 bases, leaving 10 bases between them.

This clonotype was recorded at least ten times. The chain joins TRBV6-2 or TRBV6-3 to TRBJ2-6; D is undetermined. The germline V and J ends were trimmed by 4 bases and 0 bases, with 10 bases remaining between them. Germline V gives CDR1 MNHEY, CDR2 SVGEGT. This CDR3 is built from 16 residues. CDR3 protein: CASSSARPSGANVLTF. CDR3 coding DNA: TGTGCCAGCAGTTCCGCACGACCCTCTGGGGCCAACGTCCTGACTTTC.

This clonotype showed up just a few times. This chain uses TRBV29-1 with TRBJ1-2; D call uncertain. Germline assignment: CDR1 SQVTM and CDR2 ANQGSEA. The V end was cut by 5 bases, the J end by 6 bases, with 1 base between. The CDR3 totals 8 residues. This chain's CDR3 is CSVNGYTF. The CDR3 bases are TGCAGCGTTAATGGCTACACCTTC.

This clonotype was seen only a few times. Here the CDR3 DNA reads TGTGCCAGCAGTGCTAGGGGCAGAAACACTGAAGCTTTCTTT. Translated, it gives CASSARGRNTEAFF. J is TRBJ1-1 and V is TRBV6-2 or TRBV6-3; TRBD1 might be the D (5 bases). Germline V gene data show CDR1 as MNHEY and CDR2 as SVGEGT. CDR3 length equals 14 residues. V was shortened by 5 bases and J by 2 bases, with 12 bases between the two germline ends.

This clonotype was picked up many times. The rearrangement uses TRBV6-2 or TRBV6-3 and TRBJ2-7; D remains unclear. The germline CDR1 and CDR2 sequences are MNHEY and SVGEGT. CDR3 size: 15 residues. V was shortened by 5 bases and J by 2 bases, with 16 bases between the two germline ends. CDR3 loop: CASSNVRTVTYEQYF. The DNA of the CDR3 is TGTGCCAGCAGTAATGTTCGGACGGTAACCTACGAGCAGTACTTC.

This clonotype was counted ten times or more. The gene calls are TRBV7-6 and TRBJ1-1; no clear D gene. V lost 5 bases and J 3 bases, leaving 10 bases between the germline ends. The germline gives CDR1 SGHVS, CDR2 FNYEAQ. The CDR3 has 13 amino acids. The CDR3 protein is CASSQRTDTEAFF. CDR3 nucleotide sequence: TGTGCCAGCAGCCAAAGGACCGACACTGAAGCTTTCTTT. The entire variable domain, with the rest obtained from reference TRBV7-6 and TRBJ1-1, is as follows: GAGVSQSPRYKVTKRGQDVALRCDPISGHVSLYWYRQALGQGPEFLTYFNYEAQQDKSGLPNDRFSAERPEGSISTLTIQRTEQRDSAMYRCASSQRTDTEAFFGQGTRLTVV.

This clonotype has at least ten counts. The V and J genes are TRBV29-1 and TRBJ2-5, with a tentative D call TRBD2 (6 bases). Germline CDR1 reads SQVTM; CDR2 reads ANQGSEA. V was trimmed by 8 bases and J by 1 base, leaving 14 bases between them. This CDR3 is built from 13 residues. CDR3 nucleotide sequence: TGCAGCCTCGGGGGAAGGCGCCAAGAGACCCAGTACTTC. The encoded protein is CSLGGRRQETQYF. Together with reference TRBV29-1 and TRBJ2-5, the CDR3 gives the full variable domain: SAVISQKPSRDICQRGTSLTIQCQVDSQVTMMFWYRQQPGQSLTLIATANQGSEATYESGFVIDKFPISRPNLTFSTLTVSNMSPEDSSIYLCSLGGRRQETQYFGPGTRLLVL.

This clonotype was detected a few times. V usage is TRBV7-6 and J usage is TRBJ2-3; 7 positions match TRBD1. V trimming: 5 bases; J trimming: 2 bases; junction bases outside the gene matches: 13. Germline lookup yields CDR1 SGHVS and CDR2 FNYEAQ. The CDR3 has 17 residues. This chain's CDR3 is CASSRRPGQANTDTQYF. For the CDR3, the DNA is TGTGCCAGCAGCCGTCGCCCCGGACAGGCAAACACAGATACGCAGTATTTT.

The chain joins TRBV5-1 to TRBJ2-5; D might be TRBD1 or TRBD2, each matching 5 bases. This CDR3 region has 17 residues. V was clipped by 7 bases and J by 2 bases, with 24 bases between them. In germline, CDR1 is SGHRS, CDR2 YFSETQ. As DNA, the CDR3 is TGCGCCAGCCGATCCCTGGGTGGGGACCGACGACAAGAGACCCAGTACTTC. This codes for CASRSLGGDRRQETQYF.

This clonotype was seen more than once but under ten times. This chain uses TRBV6-5 with TRBJ2-2; D uncertain. This CDR3 comprises 11 residues. Trimming left V 2 bases short and J 7 bases short, with 2 bases between. The V gene's germline CDR1 is MNHEY and CDR2 SVGAGI. The CDR3 DNA reads as TGTGCCAGCAGTTACAACGGGGAGCTGTTTTTT. Protein product: CASSYNGELFF.

This clonotype has more than one count but fewer than ten. V and J are TRBV10-3 and TRBJ2-3, with D possibly matching TRBD2 (6 bases). Germline assignment: CDR1 ENHRY and CDR2 SYGVKD. The CDR3 is made up of 16 amino acids. V was cut by 4 bases and J by 1 base, with 15 bases left in between. CDR3 DNA: TGTGCCATCAGTGGGGTTCCGGCTAGCGGCACAGATACGCAGTATTTT. Residues: CAISGVPASGTDTQYF.

There are many counts of this clonotype. The chain links TRBV24-1 to TRBJ2-4; the D is unclear. The germline V and J ends were trimmed by 2 bases and 6 bases, with 7 bases remaining between them. CDR3 length equals 13 residues. CDR1 and CDR2 from the germline V gene are KGHDR and SFDVKD. The CDR3 loop is CATSDSIVNIQYF. The CDR3 DNA is TGTGCCACCAGTGATTCGATCGTAAACATTCAGTACTTC.

This clonotype was detected many times. The chain joins TRBV30 to TRBJ1-5; no reliable D call. Germline V gene sequence: CDR1 GTSNPN, CDR2 SVGIG (reference sequence). Trimming removed 2 bases from V and 9 bases from J, with 11 bases in between. The CDR3 extends over 12 amino acids. The CDR3 nucleotides read TGTGCCTGGAGTCTTGTCGAAGGGCCCCAGCATTTT. Amino acid sequence: CAWSLVEGPQHF.

V and J are TRBV7-9 and TRBJ2-1; 7 bases line up with TRBD2. The V and J ends lost 4 bases and 0 bases, in that order; junction bases with no gene match: 3. The germline gives CDR1 SEHNR, CDR2 FQNEAQ (reference sequence). This CDR3 comprises 15 residues. The CDR3 region is CASSSRGSSYNEQFF. The DNA of the CDR3 is TGTGCCAGCAGCTCGCGGGGGAGCTCCTACAATGAGCAGTTCTTC.

At least ten counts were recorded for this clonotype. The chain carries TRBV4-1 and TRBJ2-7, with a tentative D call TRBD1 (7 bases). V was pared by 2 bases and J by 5 bases, with 13 bases between. Germline V CDR1 and CDR2: MGHRA, YSYEKL. This CDR3 region has 14 residues. DNA of the CDR3: TGCGCCAGCAGCCAACCTACAGGGGAGGACGAGCAGTACTTC. Translated, it gives CASSQPTGEDEQYF.

This clonotype has at least ten counts. As DNA, the CDR3 is TGTGCCAGCAGCGTAACGGGAGGAGCAGACTCCTACGAGCAGTACTTC. Residues: CASSVTGGADSYEQYF. The V gene is TRBV9, the J gene TRBJ2-7, with TRBD2 identical over 7 bases. The junction had 7 bases not matched to a gene; V was cut back by 1 base and J by 0 bases. Germline V gives CDR1 SGDLS, CDR2 YYNGEE. The CDR3 spans 16 residues.

This clonotype showed up many times. The V and J genes are TRBV20-1 and TRBJ1-2; weak D call: TRBD1 (6 bases). The germline V and J ends were trimmed by 8 bases and 6 bases, with 13 bases remaining between them. Germline CDR1 and CDR2: DFQATT and SNEGSKA (reference sequence). The CDR3 spans 11 residues. DNA of the CDR3: TGCAGTCCGGCGGGGGGCAATGGCTACACCTTC. As protein: CSPAGGNGYTF.

The rearrangement uses TRBV20-1 and TRBJ2-2, with 8 bases that match TRBD2. CDR1 and CDR2 from the germline V gene are DFQATT and SNEGSKA (reference sequence). This CDR3 comprises 16 residues. With V trimmed by 1 base and J by 4 bases, 8 bases remained unmatched. The CDR3 sequence is CSARGFGTSITGELFF. CDR3 bases: TGCAGTGCTAGAGGCTTCGGGACTAGTATCACCGGGGAGCTGTTTTTT.

V and J are TRBV19 and TRBJ2-2; a possible D gene is TRBD2 (6 bases). Looked up from germline, CDR1 is LNHDA and CDR2 is SQIVND (reference sequence). The germline V and J ends were trimmed by 6 bases and 5 bases, with 13 bases remaining between them. This CDR3 spans 14 amino acids. The CDR3 DNA reads TGTGCCAGTAGAATTTCTGGGGGGACCGGGGAGCTGTTTTTT. Amino acid sequence: CASRISGGTGELFF.